The entry below describes one T cell receptor (beta chain). Its specificity is unknown. This CDR3 spans 16 amino acids. V trimming: 5 bases; J trimming: 6 bases; junction bases outside the gene matches: 7. Germline V gives CDR1 MNHEY, CDR2 SMNVEV (reference sequence). TCRdb keeps only in-frame clones here, not all; method: immunoSEQ multiplex PCR. The sample holds approximately 51,000 clones; around 82% are singletons and the top ten take 2% to 2.5%. This specimen belongs to a study of OX40 agonist ivuxolimab in advanced cancers. Study findings and constraints: Low normalized T-cell clonal expansion was additionally recorded for some nonresponders. Averaging showed that CD8+ T cells had more expanded clones than CD4+ did.

This rearrangement joins TRBV27 to TRBJ2-3; 14 bases fit TRBD2. The material was CD4+ or CD8+ T cells sorted from blood, obtained in a trial of the OX40 agonist ivuxolimab. This clonotype was obtained from an adult with an advanced solid tumor such as melanoma, head and neck, liver or kidney cancer. The CDR3 loop reads CASSPLGLAGVDTQYF. The CDR3 nucleotides read TGTGCCAGCAGTCCCTTGGGACTAGCGGGAGTGGATACGCAGTATTTT.